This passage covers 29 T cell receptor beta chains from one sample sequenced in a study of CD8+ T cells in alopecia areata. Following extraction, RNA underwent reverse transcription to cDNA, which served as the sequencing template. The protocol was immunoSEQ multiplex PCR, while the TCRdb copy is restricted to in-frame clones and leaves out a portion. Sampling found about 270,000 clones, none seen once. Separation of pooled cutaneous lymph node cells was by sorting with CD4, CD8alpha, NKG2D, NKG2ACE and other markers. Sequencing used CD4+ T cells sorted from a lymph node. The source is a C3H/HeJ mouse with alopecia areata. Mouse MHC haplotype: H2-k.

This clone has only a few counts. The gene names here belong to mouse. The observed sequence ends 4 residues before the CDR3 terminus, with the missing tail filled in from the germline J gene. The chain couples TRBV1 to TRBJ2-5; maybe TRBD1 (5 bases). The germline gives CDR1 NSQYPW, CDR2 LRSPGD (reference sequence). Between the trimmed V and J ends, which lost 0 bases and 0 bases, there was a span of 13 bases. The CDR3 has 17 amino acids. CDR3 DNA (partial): TGCACCTGCAGTGCAGATCAGGGCTGGCTTAACCAAGAC. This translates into CTCSADQGWLNQD. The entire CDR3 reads CTCSADQGWLNQDTQYF. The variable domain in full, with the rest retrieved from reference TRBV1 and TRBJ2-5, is VTLLEQNPRWRLVPRGQAVNLRCILKNSQYPWMSWYQQDLQKQLQWLFTLRSPGDKEVKSLPGADYLATRVTDTELRLQVANMSQGRTLYCTCSADQGWLNQDTQYFGPGTRLLVL.

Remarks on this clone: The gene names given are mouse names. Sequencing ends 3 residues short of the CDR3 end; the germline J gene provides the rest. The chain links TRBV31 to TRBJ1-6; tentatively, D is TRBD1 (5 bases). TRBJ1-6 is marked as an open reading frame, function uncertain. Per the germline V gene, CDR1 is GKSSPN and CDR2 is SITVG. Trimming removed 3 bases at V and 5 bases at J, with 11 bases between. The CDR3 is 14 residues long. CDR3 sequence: CAWSADSNNSPLYF. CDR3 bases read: TGTGCCTGGAGCGCAGACAGTAATAATTCGCCC.

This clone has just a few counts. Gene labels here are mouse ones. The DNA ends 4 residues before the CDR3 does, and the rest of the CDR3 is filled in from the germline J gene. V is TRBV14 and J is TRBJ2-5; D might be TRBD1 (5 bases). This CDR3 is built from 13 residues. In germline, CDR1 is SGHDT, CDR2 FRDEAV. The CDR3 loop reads CASSFRGRDTQYF. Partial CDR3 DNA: TGTGCCAGCAGTTTCAGGGGAAGGGAC.

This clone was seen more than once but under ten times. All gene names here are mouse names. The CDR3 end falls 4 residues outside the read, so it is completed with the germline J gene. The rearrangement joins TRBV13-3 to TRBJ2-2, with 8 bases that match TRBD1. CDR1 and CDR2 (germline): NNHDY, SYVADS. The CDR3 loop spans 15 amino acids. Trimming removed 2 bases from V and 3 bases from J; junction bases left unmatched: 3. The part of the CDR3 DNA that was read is TGTGCCAGCAGTGACAGGGGGCCGGACACCGGG. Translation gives CASSDRGPDTG. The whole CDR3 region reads CASSDRGPDTGQLYF.

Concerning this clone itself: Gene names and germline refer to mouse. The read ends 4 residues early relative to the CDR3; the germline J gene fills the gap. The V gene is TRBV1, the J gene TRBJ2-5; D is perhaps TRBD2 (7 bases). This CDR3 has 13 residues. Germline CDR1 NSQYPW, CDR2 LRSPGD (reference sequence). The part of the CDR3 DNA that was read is TGCACCTGCAGTGGGGGGGCGCGAGAC. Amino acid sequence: CTCSGGARD. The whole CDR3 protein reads CTCSGGARDTQYF.

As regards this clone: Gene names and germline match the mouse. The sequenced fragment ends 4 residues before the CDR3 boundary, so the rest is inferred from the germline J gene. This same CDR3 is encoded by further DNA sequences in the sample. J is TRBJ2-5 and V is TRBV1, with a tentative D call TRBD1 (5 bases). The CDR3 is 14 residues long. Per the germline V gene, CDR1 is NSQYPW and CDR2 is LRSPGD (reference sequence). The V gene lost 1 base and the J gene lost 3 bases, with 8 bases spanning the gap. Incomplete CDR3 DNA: TGCACCTGCAGTGCAGCCAGGGATCAAGAC. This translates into CTCSAARDQD. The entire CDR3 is CTCSAARDQDTQYF.

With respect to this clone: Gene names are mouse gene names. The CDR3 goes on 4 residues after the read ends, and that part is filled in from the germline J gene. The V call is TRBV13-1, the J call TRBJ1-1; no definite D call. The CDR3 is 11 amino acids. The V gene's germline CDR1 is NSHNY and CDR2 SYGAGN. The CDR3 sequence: CASSDSPEVFF. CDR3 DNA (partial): TGTGCCAGCAGTGACAGCCCA.

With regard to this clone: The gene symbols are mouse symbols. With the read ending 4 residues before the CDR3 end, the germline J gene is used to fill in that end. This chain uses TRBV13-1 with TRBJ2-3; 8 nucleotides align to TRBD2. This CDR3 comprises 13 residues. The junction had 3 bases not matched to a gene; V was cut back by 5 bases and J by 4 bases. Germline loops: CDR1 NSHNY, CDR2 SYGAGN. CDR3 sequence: CASRTGDPETLYF. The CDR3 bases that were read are TGTGCCAGCAGGACTGGGGACCCAGAA.

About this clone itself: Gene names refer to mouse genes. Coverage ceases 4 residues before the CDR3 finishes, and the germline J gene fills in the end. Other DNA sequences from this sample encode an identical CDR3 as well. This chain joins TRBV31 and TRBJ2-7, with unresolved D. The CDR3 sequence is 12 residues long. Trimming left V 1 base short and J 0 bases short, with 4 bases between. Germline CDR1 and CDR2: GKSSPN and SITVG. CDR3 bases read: TGTGCCTGGAGTCCAAGCTCCTAT. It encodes CAWSPSSY. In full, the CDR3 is CAWSPSSYEQYF.

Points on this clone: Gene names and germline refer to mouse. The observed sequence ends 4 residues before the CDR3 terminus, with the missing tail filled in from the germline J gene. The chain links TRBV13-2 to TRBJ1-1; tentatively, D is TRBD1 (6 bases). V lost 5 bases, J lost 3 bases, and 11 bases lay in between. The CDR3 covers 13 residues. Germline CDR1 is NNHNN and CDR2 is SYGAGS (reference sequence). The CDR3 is CASGQGEDTEVFF. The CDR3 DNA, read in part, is TGTGCCAGCGGACAGGGAGAGGACACA.

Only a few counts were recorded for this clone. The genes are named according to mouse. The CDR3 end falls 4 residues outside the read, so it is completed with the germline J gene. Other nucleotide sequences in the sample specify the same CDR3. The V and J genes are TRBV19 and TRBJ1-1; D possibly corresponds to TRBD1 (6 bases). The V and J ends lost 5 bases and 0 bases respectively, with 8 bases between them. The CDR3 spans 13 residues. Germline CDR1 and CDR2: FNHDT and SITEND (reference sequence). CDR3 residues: CASRQGANTEVFF. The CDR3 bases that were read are TGTGCCAGCAGACAGGGTGCAAACACA. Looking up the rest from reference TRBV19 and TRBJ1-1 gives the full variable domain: GGIITQTPKFLIGQEGQKLTLKCQQNFNHDTMYWYRQDSGKGLRLIYYSITENDLQKGDLSEGYDASREKKSSFSLTVTSAQKNEMAVFLCASRQGANTEVFFGKGTRLTVV.

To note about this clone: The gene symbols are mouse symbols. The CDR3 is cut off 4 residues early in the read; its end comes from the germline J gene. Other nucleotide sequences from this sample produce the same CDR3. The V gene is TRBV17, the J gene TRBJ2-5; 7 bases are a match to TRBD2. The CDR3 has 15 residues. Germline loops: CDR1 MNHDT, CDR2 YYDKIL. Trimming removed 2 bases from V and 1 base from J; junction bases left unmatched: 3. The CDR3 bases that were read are TGTGCTAGCAGTAGAACGGGGGGGGACCAAGAC. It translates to CASSRTGGDQD. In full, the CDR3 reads CASSRTGGDQDTQYF.

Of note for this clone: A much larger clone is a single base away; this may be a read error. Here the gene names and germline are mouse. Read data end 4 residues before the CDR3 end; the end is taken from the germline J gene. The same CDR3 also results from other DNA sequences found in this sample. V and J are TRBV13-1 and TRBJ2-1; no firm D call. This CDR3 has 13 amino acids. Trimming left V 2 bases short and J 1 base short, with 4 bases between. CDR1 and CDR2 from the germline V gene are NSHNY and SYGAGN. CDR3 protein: CASSEGNYAEQFF. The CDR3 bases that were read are TGTGCCAGCAGTGAAGGGAACTATGCT.

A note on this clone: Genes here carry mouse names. This CDR3 is CTCSRTGYEQYF. CDR3 bases read: TGCACCTGCAGTCGGACTGGGTAT. This sequence joins TRBV1 and TRBJ2-7; 8 bases line up with TRBD2. The read comes to an end 4 residues before the CDR3 does, leaving the germline J gene to fill in the end. The germline CDR1 and CDR2 sequences are NSQYPW and LRSPGD (reference sequence). The CDR3 spans 12 residues. Using reference TRBV1 and TRBJ2-7 for the parts outside the CDR3, the full variable domain is VTLLEQNPRWRLVPRGQAVNLRCILKNSQYPWMSWYQQDLQKQLQWLFTLRSPGDKEVKSLPGADYLATRVTDTELRLQVANMSQGRTLYCTCSRTGYEQYFGPGTRLTVL.

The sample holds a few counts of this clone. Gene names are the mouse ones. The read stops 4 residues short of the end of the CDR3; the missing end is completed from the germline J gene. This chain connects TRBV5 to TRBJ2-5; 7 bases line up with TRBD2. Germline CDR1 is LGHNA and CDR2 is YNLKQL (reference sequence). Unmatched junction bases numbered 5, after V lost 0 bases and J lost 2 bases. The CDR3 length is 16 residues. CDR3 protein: CASSQDPGGFQDTQYF. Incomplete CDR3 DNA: TGTGCCAGCAGCCAAGATCCGGGGGGGTTCCAAGAC.

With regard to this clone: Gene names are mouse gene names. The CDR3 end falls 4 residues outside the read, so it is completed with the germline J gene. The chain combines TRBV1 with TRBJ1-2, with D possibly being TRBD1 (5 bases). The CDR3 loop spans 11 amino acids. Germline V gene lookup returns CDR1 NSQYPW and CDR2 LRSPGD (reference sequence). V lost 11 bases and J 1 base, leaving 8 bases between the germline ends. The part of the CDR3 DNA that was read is TGCACCCTCGGACAAAACTCC. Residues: CTLGQNS. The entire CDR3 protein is CTLGQNSDYTF.

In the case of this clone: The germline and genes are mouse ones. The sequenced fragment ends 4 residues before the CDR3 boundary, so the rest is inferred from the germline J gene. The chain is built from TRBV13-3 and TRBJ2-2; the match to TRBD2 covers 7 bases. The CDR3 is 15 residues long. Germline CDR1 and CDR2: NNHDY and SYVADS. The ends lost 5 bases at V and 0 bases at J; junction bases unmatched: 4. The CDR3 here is CASRVTGSNTGQLYF. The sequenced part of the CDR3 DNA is TGTGCCAGCAGAGTGACTGGGTCAAACACCGGG.

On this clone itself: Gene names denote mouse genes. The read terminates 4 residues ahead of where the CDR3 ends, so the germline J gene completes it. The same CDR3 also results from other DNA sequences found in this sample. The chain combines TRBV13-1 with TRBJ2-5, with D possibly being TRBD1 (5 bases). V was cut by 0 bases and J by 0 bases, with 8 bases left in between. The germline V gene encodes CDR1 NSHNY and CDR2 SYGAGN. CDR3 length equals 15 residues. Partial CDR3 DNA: TGTGCCAGCAGTGATGGAGGGGATAACCAAGAC. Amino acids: CASSDGGDNQD. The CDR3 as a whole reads CASSDGGDNQDTQYF.

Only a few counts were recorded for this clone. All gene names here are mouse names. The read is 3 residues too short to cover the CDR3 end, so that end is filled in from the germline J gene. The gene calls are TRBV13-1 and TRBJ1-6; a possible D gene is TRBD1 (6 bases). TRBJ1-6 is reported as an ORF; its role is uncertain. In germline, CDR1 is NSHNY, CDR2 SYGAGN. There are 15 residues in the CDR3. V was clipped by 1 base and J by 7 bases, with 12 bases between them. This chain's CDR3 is CASSDLGAGNSPLYF. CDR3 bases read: TGTGCCAGCAGTGATCTGGGGGCGGGAAATTCGCCC.

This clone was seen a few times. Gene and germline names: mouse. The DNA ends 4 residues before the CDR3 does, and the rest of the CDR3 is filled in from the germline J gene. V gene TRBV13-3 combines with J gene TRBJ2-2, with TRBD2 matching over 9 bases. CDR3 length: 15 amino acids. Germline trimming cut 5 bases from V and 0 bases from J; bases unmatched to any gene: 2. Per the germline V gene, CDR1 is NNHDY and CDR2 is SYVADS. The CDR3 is CASRRDWANTGQLYF. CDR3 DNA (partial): TGTGCCAGCAGGAGGGACTGGGCAAACACCGGG. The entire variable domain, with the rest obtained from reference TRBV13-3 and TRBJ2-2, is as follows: EAAVTQSPRSKVAVTGGKVTLSCHQTNNHDYMYWYRQDTGHGLRLIHYSYVADSTEKGDIPDGYKASRPSQENFSLILELASLSQTAVYFCASRRDWANTGQLYFGEGSKLTVL.

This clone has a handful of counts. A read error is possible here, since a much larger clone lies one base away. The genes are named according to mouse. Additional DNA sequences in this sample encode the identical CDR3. CDR3 sequence: CASSDLGSAETLYF. CDR3 DNA, as far as it was read: TGTGCCAGCAGTGACCTGGGGAGTGCAGAA. The rearrangement links TRBV13-1 to TRBJ2-3; TRBD2 might be the D (6 bases). The observed sequence ends 4 residues before the CDR3 terminus, with the missing tail filled in from the germline J gene. CDR3 length: 14 amino acids. From germline, CDR1 is NSHNY and CDR2 SYGAGN. Deletions cut 2 bases from V and 0 bases from J, with 7 bases between.

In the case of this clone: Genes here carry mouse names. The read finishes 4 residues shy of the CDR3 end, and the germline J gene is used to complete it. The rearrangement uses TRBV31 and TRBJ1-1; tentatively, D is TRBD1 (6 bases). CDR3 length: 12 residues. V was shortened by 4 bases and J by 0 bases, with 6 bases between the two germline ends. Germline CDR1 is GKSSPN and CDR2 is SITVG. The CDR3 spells CAWTGANTEVFF. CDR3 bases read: TGTGCCTGGACAGGGGCAAACACA.

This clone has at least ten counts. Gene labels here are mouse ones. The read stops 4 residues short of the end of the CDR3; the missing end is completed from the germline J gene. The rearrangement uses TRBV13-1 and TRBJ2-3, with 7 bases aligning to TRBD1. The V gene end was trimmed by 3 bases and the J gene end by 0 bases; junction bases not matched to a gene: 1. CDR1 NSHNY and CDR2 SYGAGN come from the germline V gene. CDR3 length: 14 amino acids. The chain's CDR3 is CASSGDSSAETLYF. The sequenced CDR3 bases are TGTGCCAGCAGTGGGGACAGTAGTGCAGAA.

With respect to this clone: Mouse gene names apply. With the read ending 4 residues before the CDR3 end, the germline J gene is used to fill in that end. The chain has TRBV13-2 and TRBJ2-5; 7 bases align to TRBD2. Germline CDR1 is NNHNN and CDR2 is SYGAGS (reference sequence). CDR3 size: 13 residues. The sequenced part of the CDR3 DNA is TGTGCCAGCGACGCGACTGGGAAAGAC. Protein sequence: CASDATGKD. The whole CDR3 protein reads CASDATGKDTQYF.

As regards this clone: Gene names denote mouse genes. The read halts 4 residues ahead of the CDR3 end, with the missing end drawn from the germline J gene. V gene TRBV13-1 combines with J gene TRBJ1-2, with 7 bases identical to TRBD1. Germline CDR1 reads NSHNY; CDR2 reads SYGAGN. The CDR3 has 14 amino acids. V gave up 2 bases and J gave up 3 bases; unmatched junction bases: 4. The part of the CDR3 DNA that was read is TGTGCCAGCAGTGAGAGGGGGCGCGACTCC. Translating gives CASSERGRDS. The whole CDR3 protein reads CASSERGRDSDYTF.

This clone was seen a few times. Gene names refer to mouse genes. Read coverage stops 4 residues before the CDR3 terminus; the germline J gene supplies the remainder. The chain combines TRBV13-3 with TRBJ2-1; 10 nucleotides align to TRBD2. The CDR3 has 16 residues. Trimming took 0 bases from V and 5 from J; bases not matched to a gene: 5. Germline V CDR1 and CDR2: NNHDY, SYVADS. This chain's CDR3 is CASSDASGLGDAEQFF. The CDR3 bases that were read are TGTGCCAGCAGTGATGCCTCTGGACTGGGGGATGCT.

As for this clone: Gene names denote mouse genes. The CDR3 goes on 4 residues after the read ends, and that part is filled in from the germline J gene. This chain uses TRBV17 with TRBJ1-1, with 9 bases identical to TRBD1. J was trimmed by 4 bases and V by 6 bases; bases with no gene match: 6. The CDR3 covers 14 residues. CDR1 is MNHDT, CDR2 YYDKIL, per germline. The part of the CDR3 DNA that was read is TGTGCTAGCAGCCACAGGGGGCGAGGCACA. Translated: CASSHRGRGT. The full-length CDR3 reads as CASSHRGRGTEVFF.

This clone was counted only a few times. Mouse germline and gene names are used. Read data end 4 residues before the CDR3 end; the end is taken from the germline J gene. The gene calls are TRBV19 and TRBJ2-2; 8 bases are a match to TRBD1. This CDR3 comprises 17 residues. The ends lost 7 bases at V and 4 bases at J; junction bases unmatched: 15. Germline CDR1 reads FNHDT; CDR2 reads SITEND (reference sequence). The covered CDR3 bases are TGTGCCAGCCTCGCAGGGGGCGGACAGGGTCGCACCGGG. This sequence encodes CASLAGGGQGRTG. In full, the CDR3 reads CASLAGGGQGRTGQLYF.

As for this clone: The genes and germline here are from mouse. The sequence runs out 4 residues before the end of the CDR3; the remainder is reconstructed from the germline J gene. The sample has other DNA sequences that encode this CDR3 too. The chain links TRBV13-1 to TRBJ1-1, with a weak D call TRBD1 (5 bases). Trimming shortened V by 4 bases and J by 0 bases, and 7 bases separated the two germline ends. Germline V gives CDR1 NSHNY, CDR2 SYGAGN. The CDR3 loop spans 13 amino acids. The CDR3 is CASSPGTNTEVFF. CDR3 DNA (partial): TGTGCCAGCAGTCCAGGGACAAACACA.